Shown below are 18 T cell receptor beta chains from a single sample sequenced in a study of blood T cell repertoires in COVID-19. The table came from immunoSEQ multiplex PCR; TCRdb's copy has only in-frame clones and leaves some out. The repertoire holds over 150,000 clones, around 95% seen once, with 0.76% in the top ten. The sequenced sample was peripheral blood. Receptors were obtained from a man aged 30 to 39 with COVID-19, enrolled during active disease.

The chain couples TRBV6-1 to TRBJ1-2; no clear D. Trimming removed 1 base at V and 11 bases at J, with 8 bases between. There are 11 residues in the CDR3. Per germline, CDR1 MNHNS and CDR2 SASEGT. The CDR3 DNA reads as TGTGCCAGCAGTGAAGGGCGGGTTTACACCTTC. Translating it yields CASSEGRVYTF.

The chain employs TRBV5-1 and TRBJ1-1, with a tentative D call TRBD1 (6 bases). The CDR3 has 15 residues. Trimming cost V 0 bases and J 4 bases, with 13 bases left between them. CDR1 is SGHRS and CDR2 is YFSETQ in the germline V gene. CDR3 sequence: CASSLGFSGVTEAFF. Written as DNA, the CDR3 is TGCGCCAGCAGCTTGGGGTTTTCAGGGGTCACTGAAGCTTTCTTT.

CDR3 coding DNA: TGTGCCAGCAGCTCCCAGGGGGGCATGAACACTGAAGCTTTCTTT. This translates into CASSSQGGMNTEAFF. The chain uses TRBV7-2 and TRBJ1-1, with 7 bases identical to TRBD1. With 4 bases clipped from V and 0 bases from J, the junction kept 5 bases outside the gene matches. The germline CDR1 and CDR2 sequences are SGHTA and FQGNSA. CDR3 length: 15 amino acids.

V and J are TRBV28 and TRBJ1-5; possibly TRBD1 for D (5 bases). The V end lost 2 bases, the J end lost 2 bases, and 10 bases lay between the germline ends. Germline V gene data show CDR1 as MDHEN and CDR2 as SYDVKM. The CDR3 has 15 amino acids. The CDR3 coding sequence is TGTGCCAGCAGTTTAACCAGGGTCGGCAATCAGCCCCAGCATTTT. Residues: CASSLTRVGNQPQHF.

V usage is TRBV27 and J usage is TRBJ1-2, with 9 bases matching TRBD1. This CDR3 is built from 15 residues. V shed 5 bases, J shed 6 bases, and the junction held 10 bases outside the gene matches. Germline V lookup: CDR1 MNHEY, CDR2 SMNVEV (reference sequence). The CDR3 protein is CASSRSNRDRDGYTF. DNA for the CDR3: TGTGCCAGCAGTAGATCGAACCGGGACAGGGATGGCTACACCTTC.

V and J are TRBV7-6 and TRBJ1-3; D is ambiguous. The V gene lost 5 bases and the J gene lost 7 bases, with 9 bases spanning the gap. The CDR3 runs to 12 residues. CDR1 SGHVS and CDR2 FNYEAQ come from the germline V gene. The chain's CDR3 is CASSTWENTIYF. DNA of the CDR3: TGTGCCAGCAGCACCTGGGAGAACACCATATATTTT.

This sequence joins TRBV30 and TRBJ2-7, with 7 nucleotides matching TRBD1. V trimming: 5 bases; J trimming: 2 bases; junction bases outside the gene matches: 9. The CDR3 totals 14 residues. Germline CDR1 GTSNPN, CDR2 SVGIG (reference sequence). CDR3 residues: CAWGAGTATYEQYF. In nucleotides, the CDR3 is TGTGCCTGGGGAGCCGGGACAGCGACCTACGAGCAGTACTTC. Variable domain in full (rest from reference TRBV30 and TRBJ2-7): SQTIHQWPATLVQPVGSPLSLECTVEGTSNPNLYWYRQAAGRGLQLLFYSVGIGQISSEVPQNLSASRPQDRQFILSSKKLLLSDSGFYLCAWGAGTATYEQYFGPGTRLTVT.

This chain connects TRBV6-5 to TRBJ2-3; TRBD2 matches 10 bases. With 6 bases clipped from V and 0 bases from J, the junction kept 3 bases outside the gene matches. Germline loops: CDR1 MNHEY, CDR2 SVGAGI. CDR3 length equals 15 residues. The CDR3 coding sequence is TGTGCCAGCAGGAGTAGCGGGGGGAGCACAGATACGCAGTATTTT. Protein sequence: CASRSSGGSTDTQYF.

The genes are TRBV15 and TRBJ2-2; TRBD2 might be the D (7 bases). Germline loops: CDR1 LNHNV, CDR2 YYDKDF (reference sequence). The CDR3 covers 18 residues. V was cut by 0 bases and J by 5 bases, with 19 bases left in between. CDR3 sequence: CATSREAGAIGVTGELFF. CDR3 coding DNA: TGTGCCACCAGCAGAGAGGCGGGGGCTATCGGTGTAACCGGGGAGCTGTTTTTT. Full variable domain (outside the CDR3, taken from reference TRBV15 and TRBJ2-2): DAMVIQNPRYQVTQFGKPVTLSCSQTLNHNVMYWYQQKSSQAPKLLFHYYDKDFNNEADTPDNFQSRRPNTSFCFLDIRSPGLGDTAMYLCATSREAGAIGVTGELFFGEGSRLTVL.

The genes are TRBV2 and TRBJ2-7; TRBD2 might be the D (5 bases). The CDR3 extends over 12 amino acids. The V gene lost 4 bases and the J gene lost 4 bases, with 8 bases spanning the gap. Germline CDR1 SNHLY, CDR2 FYNNEI. For the CDR3, the DNA is TGTGCCAGCAGTGTTGGACTGTACGAGCAGTACTTC. Protein product: CASSVGLYEQYF.

This clone was recorded only once. The chain employs TRBV7-3 and TRBJ1-2; a weak D match, TRBD1 (5 bases). Germline CDR1 SGHTA, CDR2 FQGTGA. Trimming removed 2 bases from V and 2 bases from J, with 18 bases in between. The CDR3 length is 17 residues. CDR3 sequence (DNA): TGTGCCAGCAGCTTATCCGAGGCAGGGAAGAAAAACTATGGCTACACCTTC. Translating gives CASSLSEAGKKNYGYTF. Looking up the rest from reference TRBV7-3 and TRBJ1-2 gives the full variable domain: GAGVSQTPSNKVTEKGKYVELRCDPISGHTALYWYRQSLGQGPEFLIYFQGTGAADDSGLPNDRFFAVRPEGSVSTLKIQRTERGDSAVYLCASSLSEAGKKNYGYTFGSGTRLTVV.

In its sample, this clone was seen once. The chain combines TRBV9 with TRBJ1-5; perhaps TRBD1 as D (5 bases). V lost 0 bases to trimming and J lost 9 bases, with 7 bases between them. The CDR3 runs 12 residues. From germline, CDR1 is SGDLS and CDR2 YYNGEE. CDR3 residues: CASSVAGGPQHF. The CDR3 bases are TGTGCCAGCAGCGTAGCCGGGGGGCCCCAGCATTTT. The full variable domain, with the rest looked up from reference TRBV9 and TRBJ1-5, is DSGVTQTPKHLITATGQRVTLRCSPRSGDLSVYWYQQSLDQGLQFLIQYYNGEERAKGNILERFSAQQFPDLHSELNLSSLELGDSALYFCASSVAGGPQHFGDGTRLSIL.

The count of this clone is one. The gene calls are TRBV4-1 and TRBJ2-7, with D maybe TRBD2 (7 bases). The V and J ends lost 0 bases and 0 bases respectively, with 15 bases between them. The CDR3 consists of 17 residues. CDR1 is MGHRA and CDR2 is YSYEKL in the germline V gene. CDR3 sequence (DNA): TGCGCCAGCAGCCAAGAGCGCCGCGGGGGCGACTCCTACGAGCAGTACTTC. Its protein is CASSQERRGGDSYEQYF.

This rearrangement joins TRBV27 to TRBJ2-7, with a possible D match to TRBD1 (6 bases). This CDR3 has 13 residues. In germline, CDR1 is MNHEY, CDR2 SMNVEV (reference sequence). Trimming left V 4 bases short and J 2 bases short, with 9 bases between. CDR3 protein: CASSSGAAYEQYF. Here the CDR3 DNA reads TGTGCCAGCAGTTCAGGGGCCGCCTACGAGCAGTACTTC.

The chain uses TRBV5-4 and TRBJ1-4; TRBD1 agrees at 8 bases. The V gene end was trimmed by 4 bases and the J gene end by 5 bases; junction bases not matched to a gene: 4. Per germline, CDR1 SGHNT and CDR2 YYREEE (reference sequence). This CDR3 region has 14 residues. The CDR3 here is CASSQDRANEKLFF. CDR3 DNA sequence: TGTGCCAGCAGCCAGGACAGGGCCAATGAAAAACTGTTTTTT.

This sequence joins TRBV4-1 and TRBJ2-7, with D unresolved. The CDR3 loop spans 13 amino acids. Trimming removed 3 bases from V and 7 bases from J, with 13 bases in between. Germline-derived CDR1 and CDR2 are MGHRA and YSYEKL. In nucleotides, the CDR3 is TGCGCCAGCAGCCACCCGACTGTCCCGGAGCAGTACTTC. It translates to CASSHPTVPEQYF.

As regards this clone: The sample contains more than one DNA sequence encoding this CDR3. The rearrangement uses TRBV28 and TRBJ1-5; 11 bases fit TRBD1. CDR3 length equals 16 residues. J lost 0 bases, V lost 6 bases, and 4 bases had no gene match. In germline, CDR1 is MDHEN, CDR2 SYDVKM. The CDR3 DNA sequence: TGTGCCAGCAGCAGTGGACAGGGGGCTAGCAATCAGCCCCAGCATTTT. Translating gives CASSSGQGASNQPQHF.

This clone was counted a few times. The chain recombines TRBV27 with TRBJ2-1; the D gene is possibly TRBD2 (6 bases). CDR1 MNHEY and CDR2 SMNVEV come from the germline V gene (reference sequence). The V end lost 2 bases, the J end lost 3 bases, and 14 bases lay between the germline ends. CDR3 length: 16 residues. The CDR3 reads CASSLMAGYGYNEQFF. The CDR3 bases are TGTGCCAGCAGTTTAATGGCGGGGTATGGCTACAATGAGCAGTTCTTC.